Listed below are T cell receptor beta chains from one sample, sequenced in a study of blood T cell repertoires in COVID-19. Sequenced by immunoSEQ multiplex PCR; TCRdb stores in-frame clones only, minus some. The sample lists under 150,000 clones; under 85% were seen once. What was sequenced was peripheral blood. These receptors all come from a man in his forties with active or convalescent COVID-19. The CDR3 runs from the conserved cysteine through the conserved F or W. Each record gives: V gene, D gene, clone size, J gene, CDR3 DNA, CDR3 protein. A D gene is named only where the DNA matches it firmly. Rows give clone size only sometimes, using once, few, many, or a class for an expanded clone.

TRBV7-6	NA	NA	TRBJ2-6	TGTGCCAGCAGCCTAAAGAGCTCTGGGGCCAACGTCCTGACTTTC	CASSLKSSGANVLTF
TRBV9	NA	NA	TRBJ2-7	TGTGCCAGCAGTCCTCTCGCGGGGAGCTCCTACGAGCAGTACTTC	CASSPLAGSSYEQYF
TRBV7-8	NA	NA	TRBJ1-2	TGTGCCAGCAGCGCTGCGGCAGCTAACTATGGCTACACCTTC	CASSAAAANYGYTF
TRBV5-1	NA	NA	TRBJ1-2	TGCGCCAGCAGCTGGGGGCAGATCACTAACTATGGCTACACCTTC	CASSWGQITNYGYTF
TRBV3-1/TRBV3-2	NA	NA	TRBJ2-1	TGTGCCAGCAGCTTGACAGAAGTGGGCTACAATGAGCAGTTCTTC	CASSLTEVGYNEQFF
TRBV29-1	NA	NA	TRBJ1-5	TGCAGCGTTGGGGACTTCGAACAGCCCCAGCATTTT	CSVGDFEQPQHF
TRBV7-9	NA	once	TRBJ2-3	TGTGCCAGCAGCGCCTCGGGCACAGATACGCAGTATTTT	CASSASGTDTQYF
TRBV27	TRBD2	NA	TRBJ2-5	TGTGCCAGCAGCAATAAAGCTCCGGGGGGGTACCTACAAGAGACCCAGTACTTC	CASSNKAPGGYLQETQYF
TRBV7-9	TRBD2	NA	TRBJ2-1	TGTGCCAGCAGCTTAAAGACTAGCGGGGGGGCCTACAATGAGCAGTTCTTC	CASSLKTSGGAYNEQFF
TRBV19	TRBD2	NA	TRBJ2-2	TGTGCCAGTAGTAAGACTAGCGGGGGGTACACCGGGGAGCTGTTTTTT	CASSKTSGGYTGELFF
TRBV6-5	NA	NA	TRBJ2-5	TGTGCCAGCAGTTACTCGAAACAGGGTGGCGAGACCCAGTACTTC	CASSYSKQGGETQYF
TRBV19	NA	NA	TRBJ2-4	TGTGCCAGTAGTATAGTAGGGGGTAATCTAGCCAAAAACATTCAGTACTTC	CASSIVGGNLAKNIQYF
TRBV6-5	TRBD1	NA	TRBJ2-5	TGTGCCAGCAGCCGACGACAGGGGCAAGAGACCCAGTACTTC	CASSRRQGQETQYF
TRBV27	NA	few	TRBJ2-1	TGTGCCAGCAGTTCTGGAGCGGTCTCCTACAATGAGCAGTTCTTC	CASSSGAVSYNEQFF
TRBV6-4	NA	few	TRBJ2-3	TGTGCCAGCAGTCTAAGCAGGGGGGCGGCCGATACGCAGTATTTT	CASSLSRGAADTQYF
TRBV7-2	NA	few	TRBJ1-1	TGTGCCAGCAGCTTACTACAGGGCGGGACTGAAGCTTTCTTT	CASSLLQGGTEAFF
TRBV7-9	TRBD1	NA	TRBJ1-5	TGTGCCAGCAGCCGACAGGGTAATCAGCCCCAGCATTTT	CASSRQGNQPQHF
TRBV4-1	NA	few	TRBJ1-2	TGCGCCAGCAGCCAAGAGTATACAGGGAACTATGGCTACACCTTC	CASSQEYTGNYGYTF
TRBV19	TRBD1	NA	TRBJ2-6	TGTGCCAGTATCGGGACAGGGCATCCTGGGGCCAACGTCCTGACTTTC	CASIGTGHPGANVLTF
TRBV11-2	NA	NA	TRBJ2-2	TGTGCCACCCAGAGGAGGACGAACACCGGGGAGCTGTTTTTT	CATQRRTNTGELFF
TRBV7-9	TRBD1	NA	TRBJ1-5	TGTGCCAGCAGCCTGGGACAGGGTGAGAGCAATCAGCCCCAGCATTTT	CASSLGQGESNQPQHF
TRBV15	TRBD1	NA	TRBJ1-1	TGTGCCACCAGCAGAGTAGGGACAGTGAACACTGAAGCTTTCTTT	CATSRVGTVNTEAFF
TRBV3-1/TRBV3-2	NA	NA	TRBJ2-7	TGTGCCAGCAGTCAGGGCTACGAGCAGTACTTC	CASSQGYEQYF
TRBV7-2	NA	NA	TRBJ1-2	TGTGCCAGCAGCCCGAACAGGGTAGGGTATGGCTACACCTTC	CASSPNRVGYGYTF
TRBV7-2	NA	NA	TRBJ2-3	TGTGCCAGCAGCTTATTCAATACTAGCACAGATACGCAGTATTTT	CASSLFNTSTDTQYF
TRBV18	NA	NA	TRBJ1-4	TGTGCCAGCTCACCACCTCCCCTGAGGGAAAAACTGTTTTTT	CASSPPPLREKLFF
TRBV2	NA	few	TRBJ2-6	TGTGCCAGCGGGAGGTCGATGGGGGTCTCTGGGGCCAACGTCCTGACTTTC	CASGRSMGVSGANVLTF
TRBV18	NA	NA	TRBJ2-2	TGTGCCAGCTCATCAGATGCGAACACCGGGGAGCTGTTTTTT	CASSSDANTGELFF
TRBV6-5	TRBD2	few	TRBJ2-1	TGTGCCAGCAACCTAGCGGGGGGGTTTGGTGAGCAGTTCTTC	CASNLAGGFGEQFF
TRBV6-6	TRBD1	NA	TRBJ1-2	TGTGCCAGCAGTTACGGGGACAGGGCTGGCTACACCTTC	CASSYGDRAGYTF
TRBV5-1	TRBD1	NA	TRBJ2-4	TGCGCCAGCAGCCCCTTGGACAGGCCAAACATTCAGTACTTC	CASSPLDRPNIQYF
TRBV18	TRBD1	NA	TRBJ2-1	TGTGCCAGCTCAACGGGACAGATGTATGAGCAGTTCTTC	CASSTGQMYEQFF
TRBV7-8	NA	NA	TRBJ1-1	TGTGCCAGCAGCCCAAGACTCGAGATGAACACTGAAGCTTTCTTT	CASSPRLEMNTEAFF
TRBV11-2	NA	few	TRBJ1-5	TGTGCCAGCAGCCCCGCGGCGGGGGATCAGCCCCAGCATTTT	CASSPAAGDQPQHF
TRBV5-5	TRBD1	many	TRBJ1-2	TGTGCCAGCAGCGGAATGACAGGGACTGGCTACACCTTC	CASSGMTGTGYTF
TRBV7-9	NA	NA	TRBJ1-3	TGTGCCAGCAGCTTAACCCTTGTCGGCACCATATATTTT	CASSLTLVGTIYF
TRBV29-1	NA	NA	TRBJ1-2	TGCAGCGTTGGGGAGGGGTACTATGGCTACACCTTC	CSVGEGYYGYTF
TRBV7-3	NA	NA	TRBJ2-1	TGTGCCAGCAGCTTAGTACCCAGCTCCTACAATGAGCAGTTCTTC	CASSLVPSSYNEQFF
TRBV18	NA	NA	TRBJ1-1	TGTGCCAGCTCACGGGGGGGGACCATGAACACTGAAGCTTTCTTT	CASSRGGTMNTEAFF
TRBV2	TRBD1	NA	TRBJ2-6	TGTGCCAGCAGTGATTTCGGCAGGGGGCACTCTGGGGCCAACGTCCTGACTTTC	CASSDFGRGHSGANVLTF
TRBV18	TRBD1	NA	TRBJ1-2	TGTGCCAGCTCACGGGACAGGGATAGGAGTGGCTACACCTTC	CASSRDRDRSGYTF
TRBV15	TRBD1	NA	TRBJ2-1	TGTGCCACCCCGTTCAGGGGGCGAAGGGTTTCCTACAATGAGCAGTTCTTC	CATPFRGRRVSYNEQFF
TRBV9	NA	once	TRBJ2-5	TGTGCCAGCAGCGTAGTCTTGGGGGCGCGGGAGACCCAGTACTTC	CASSVVLGARETQYF
TRBV15	NA	few	TRBJ1-1	TGTGCCACCAGCACACTCAGGGTGGGTAGCACTGAAGCTTTCTTT	CATSTLRVGSTEAFF
TRBV5-5	NA	NA	TRBJ1-5	TGTGCCAGCAGCAACAGTGCCTCCAACAATCAGCCCCAGCATTTT	CASSNSASNNQPQHF
TRBV12-3/TRBV12-4	TRBD2	NA	TRBJ2-1	TGTGCCAGCAGACTAGCGGGTCTCAATGAGCAGTTCTTC	CASRLAGLNEQFF
TRBV7-3	TRBD1	NA	TRBJ1-1	TGTGCCAGCAGCGAACAGGGGATCACTGAAGCTTTCTTT	CASSEQGITEAFF
TRBV9	NA	NA	TRBJ1-1	TGTGCCAGCAGCGAAGGAGTCAGGGCCCCTATGAACACTGAAGCTTTCTTT	CASSEGVRAPMNTEAFF
TRBV10-3	NA	NA	TRBJ2-3	TGTGCCATCAGCTTCGGGACTTCAGATACGCAGTATTTT	CAISFGTSDTQYF
TRBV9	NA	NA	TRBJ1-6	TGTGCCAGTGGAATGGGGCAGTATAATTCACCCCTCCACTTT	CASGMGQYNSPLHF
TRBV11-3	NA	NA	TRBJ2-5	TGTGCCAGCAGCTTAGGGGCAGGTCCTAAGCAAGAGACCCAGTACTTC	CASSLGAGPKQETQYF